This is a list of T cell receptor beta chains from one sample in a study of T cell responses to AZD1222 COVID-19 vaccine. Libraries were prepared by immunoSEQ multiplex PCR; TCRdb keeps only in-frame clonotypes and omits some of them. The sample carries roughly 180,000 clones, roughly nine tenths recorded once. Here the sequenced sample was peripheral blood, taken 28 days after the second AZD1222 dose. The receptors here all came from an adult who received the AZD1222 COVID-19 vaccine. Both conserved end residues are part of each CDR3. D genes are given only for firm matches. Size is stated for part of the rows, as once, few or many counts, or as a class when the clone is expanded.

V: TRBV7-2; J: TRBJ2-7; size: NA; D: NA; DNA: TGTGCCAGCAGCTCGCGACAGCATCACGAGCAGTACTTC; CDR3: CASSSRQHHEQYF
V: TRBV10-1; J: TRBJ2-3; size: NA; D: TRBD2; DNA: TGCGCCAGCTCCACGGGTAGGGGAGGGACAGATACGCAGTATTTT; CDR3: CASSTGRGGTDTQYF
V: TRBV7-9; J: TRBJ1-1; size: NA; D: NA; DNA: TGTGCCAGCAGCTCCTCAAGAGGTGGGAACACTGAAGCTTTCTTT; CDR3: CASSSSRGGNTEAFF
V: TRBV24-1; J: TRBJ2-1; size: NA; D: NA; DNA: TGTGCCACCAGTGATTTCACAGGTTCCTACAATGAGCAGTTCTTC; CDR3: CATSDFTGSYNEQFF
V: TRBV20-1; J: TRBJ2-3; size: NA; D: NA; DNA: TGCAGTGCTCTAGACTCCAATACGCAGTATTTT; CDR3: CSALDSNTQYF
V: TRBV15; J: TRBJ2-1; size: NA; D: TRBD2; DNA: TGTGCCACCAGCGGCCCCTTAGCGGGAGGGCCTTTCTACAATGAGCAGTTCTTC; CDR3: CATSGPLAGGPFYNEQFF
V: TRBV15; J: TRBJ1-1; size: NA; D: NA; DNA: TGTGCCACCAGCAGAGGGTTTGGGTCAGGTATCTACACTGAAGCTTTCTTT; CDR3: CATSRGFGSGIYTEAFF
V: TRBV7-3; J: TRBJ2-1; size: NA; D: NA; DNA: TGTGCCAGCAGCTTAGGTCGTGTGAATGAGCAGTTCTTC; CDR3: CASSLGRVNEQFF
V: TRBV27; J: TRBJ2-1; size: NA; D: TRBD2; DNA: TGTGCCACATGGGGGGGGTACGGGACCGCGGATGAGCAGTTCTTC; CDR3: CATWGGYGTADEQFF
V: TRBV7-3; J: TRBJ1-2; size: NA; D: NA; DNA: TGTGCCAGCAGCCCCTCGGGAGCAGGGGATGGCTACACCTTC; CDR3: CASSPSGAGDGYTF
V: TRBV5-6; J: TRBJ2-7; size: NA; D: TRBD1; DNA: TGTGCCAGCAGCAACCCCCCCGGACAGGACTACGAGCAGTACTTC; CDR3: CASSNPPGQDYEQYF
V: TRBV18; J: TRBJ2-2; size: NA; D: NA; DNA: TGTGCCAGCTCACCACTTAAACAGGGAATCACCGGGGAGCTGTTTTTT; CDR3: CASSPLKQGITGELFF
V: TRBV10-3; J: TRBJ1-2; size: NA; D: NA; DNA: TGTGCCATCAGTGCCTCGTCCGACTATGGCTACACCTTC; CDR3: CAISASSDYGYTF
V: TRBV9; J: TRBJ1-2; size: NA; D: NA; DNA: TGTGCCAGCAGCGTAGACCCGGACAGTAACTATGGCTACACCTTC; CDR3: CASSVDPDSNYGYTF
V: TRBV6-5; J: TRBJ2-5; size: NA; D: NA; DNA: TGTGCCAGCAGTTTTTACAGGGATGGAGAGACCCAGTACTTC; CDR3: CASSFYRDGETQYF
V: TRBV7-3; J: TRBJ1-6; size: once; D: NA; DNA: TGTGCCAGCAGCTTAACGGGCAGGGATTCACCCCTCCACTTT; CDR3: CASSLTGRDSPLHF
V: TRBV10-3; J: TRBJ2-1; size: NA; D: TRBD2; DNA: TGTGCCATCAGTGAGCGGCGGGAGGTGGATGAGCAGTTCTTC; CDR3: CAISERREVDEQFF
V: TRBV18; J: TRBJ2-7; size: NA; D: NA; DNA: TGTGCCAGCTCCCTTACTCCGGGATTGGCCTACGAGCAGTACTTC; CDR3: CASSLTPGLAYEQYF
V: TRBV28; J: TRBJ2-2; size: NA; D: NA; DNA: TGTGCCAGCATAGGCTACTCGACCACCGGGGAGCTGTTTTTT; CDR3: CASIGYSTTGELFF
V: TRBV4-1; J: TRBJ1-1; size: NA; D: NA; DNA: TGCGCCAGCAGCCAAGTAAGGAACACTGAAGCTTTCTTT; CDR3: CASSQVRNTEAFF
V: TRBV5-5; J: TRBJ1-2; size: NA; D: TRBD1; DNA: TGTGCCAGCATGAAAGGGACAGATTTTTATGGCTACACCTTC; CDR3: CASMKGTDFYGYTF
V: TRBV6-5; J: TRBJ2-7; size: NA; D: NA; DNA: TGTGCCAGTCGTTCCGGGGCCTACGAGCAGTACTTC; CDR3: CASRSGAYEQYF
V: TRBV29-1; J: TRBJ2-5; size: NA; D: NA; DNA: TGCAGCGTTCCCCTGGAGACCCAGTACTTC; CDR3: CSVPLETQYF
V: TRBV9; J: TRBJ2-1; size: NA; D: NA; DNA: TGTGCCAGCAGCTCCCGTTGGAGCGGACACTCCTACAATGAGCAGTTCTTC; CDR3: CASSSRWSGHSYNEQFF
V: TRBV25-1; J: TRBJ1-3; size: NA; D: NA; DNA: TGTGCCAGCAGTGAATTAGGCGGGGGATCCGGAAACACCATATATTTT; CDR3: CASSELGGGSGNTIYF
V: TRBV18; J: TRBJ1-1; size: NA; D: NA; DNA: TGTGCCAGCTCACCACGCAGGGTGGCTGAAGCTTTCTTT; CDR3: CASSPRRVAEAFF
V: TRBV6-5; J: TRBJ1-6; size: NA; D: NA; DNA: TGTGCCAGCAGTACCCGGACGGGCTCACCCCTCCACTTT; CDR3: CASSTRTGSPLHF
V: TRBV29-1; J: TRBJ1-1; size: NA; D: NA; DNA: TGCAGCTCTGACAGGAACACTGAAGCTTTCTTT; CDR3: CSSDRNTEAFF
V: TRBV25-1; J: TRBJ2-5; size: NA; D: NA; DNA: TGTGCCAGCAGTGCCACGGGAGAGACCCAGTACTTC; CDR3: CASSATGETQYF
V: TRBV28; J: TRBJ2-5; size: NA; D: NA; DNA: TGTGCCAGCAGTCCCCCCGAGACCCAAGAGACCCAGTACTTC; CDR3: CASSPPETQETQYF
V: TRBV5-1; J: TRBJ1-6; size: NA; D: NA; DNA: TGCGCCAGCAGCTTGAGCATGAGGACGGACTATAATTCACCCCTCCACTTT; CDR3: CASSLSMRTDYNSPLHF
V: TRBV28; J: TRBJ2-1; size: NA; D: TRBD2; DNA: TGTGCCAGCCACGGGGGGAAGAACAATGAGCAGTTCTTC; CDR3: CASHGGKNNEQFF
V: TRBV19; J: TRBJ2-2; size: NA; D: TRBD2; DNA: TGTGCCAGTAGTATCTTAGGAGCGGGAGGTAGGACCGGGGAGCTGTTTTTT; CDR3: CASSILGAGGRTGELFF
V: TRBV7-9; J: TRBJ1-1; size: NA; D: NA; DNA: TGTGCCAGCCGCCTGGGGGAGAACACTGAAGCTTTCTTT; CDR3: CASRLGENTEAFF
V: TRBV6-5; J: TRBJ2-1; size: NA; D: TRBD2; DNA: TGTGCCAGCACCCCGGGACTAGCGGGAAGAAATGAGCAGTTCTTC; CDR3: CASTPGLAGRNEQFF
V: TRBV28; J: TRBJ2-1; size: NA; D: TRBD2; DNA: TGTGCCAGCAATCCCCTAGCGGGGGTTTACAATGAGCAGTTCTTC; CDR3: CASNPLAGVYNEQFF